This entry features one T cell receptor (beta chain) sequence. What it binds is unknown. The method was immunoSEQ multiplex PCR; TCRdb's version includes in-frame clones alone and lacks a portion of them. The table has some 40,000 clones, roughly 76% seen once. This record comes from a study of a mutant IDH1 vaccine in newly diagnosed glioma. Time point noted: week 23, last vaccination. Doses comprised 300 ug of mutant IDH1 20-mer peptide each, plus topical imiquimod. The donors' diagnosis was new WHO grade 3 or 4 astrocytoma that was IDH1-mutant and ATRX-lost. Germline values: CDR1 WSHSY, CDR2 SAAADI. The length of the CDR3 is 14 residues. V lost 0 bases and J lost 7; bases outside the gene matches: 4.

Sequenced here: PBMCs, sampled from a glioma patient whose treatment included an IDH1 peptide vaccine. The V call is TRBV10-2, the J call TRBJ2-7; 9 nucleotides align to TRBD1. The sequence came from a man aged 40-49 years with glioma. CDR3 sequence: CASSESIGQGEQYF. The CDR3 region has the DNA TGCGCCAGCAGTGAGTCGATTGGACAGGGGGAGCAGTACTTC.